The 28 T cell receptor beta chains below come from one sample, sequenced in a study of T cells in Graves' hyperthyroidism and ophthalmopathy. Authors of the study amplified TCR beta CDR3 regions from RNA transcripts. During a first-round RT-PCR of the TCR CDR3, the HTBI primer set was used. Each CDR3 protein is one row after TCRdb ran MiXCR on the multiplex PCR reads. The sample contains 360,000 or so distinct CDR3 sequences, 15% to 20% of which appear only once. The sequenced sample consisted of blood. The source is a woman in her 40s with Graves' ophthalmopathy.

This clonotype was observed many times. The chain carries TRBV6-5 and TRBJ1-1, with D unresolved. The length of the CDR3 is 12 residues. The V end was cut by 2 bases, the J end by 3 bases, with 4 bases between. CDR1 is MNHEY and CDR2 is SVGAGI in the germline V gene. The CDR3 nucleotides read TGTGCCAGCAGTTACGCAGACACTGAAGCTTTCTTT. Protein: CASSYADTEAFF.

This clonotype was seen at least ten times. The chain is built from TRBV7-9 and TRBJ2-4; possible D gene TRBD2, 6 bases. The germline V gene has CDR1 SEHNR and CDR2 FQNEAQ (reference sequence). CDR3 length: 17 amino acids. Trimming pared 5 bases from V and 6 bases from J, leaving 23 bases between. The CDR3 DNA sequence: TGTGCCAGCAGCCCCCCCCGACTAGTCGGTAGGGCAAACATTCAGTACTTC. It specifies CASSPPRLVGRANIQYF.

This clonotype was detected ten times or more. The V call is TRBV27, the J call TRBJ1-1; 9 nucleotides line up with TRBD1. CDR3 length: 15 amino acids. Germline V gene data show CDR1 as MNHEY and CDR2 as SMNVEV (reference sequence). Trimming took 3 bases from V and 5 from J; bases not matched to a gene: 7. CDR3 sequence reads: CASSFDRGRGTEAFF. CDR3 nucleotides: TGTGCCAGCAGTTTCGACAGGGGGAGGGGGACTGAAGCTTTCTTT.

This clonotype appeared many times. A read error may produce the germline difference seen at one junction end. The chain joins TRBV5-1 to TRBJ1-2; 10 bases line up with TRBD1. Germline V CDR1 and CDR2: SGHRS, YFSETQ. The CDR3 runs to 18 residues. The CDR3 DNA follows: TGCGCCAGCGGCTTGGTGTGGGACAGGGGCCTCGCTAACTATGGCTACACCTTC. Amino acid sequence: CASGLVWDRGLANYGYTF.

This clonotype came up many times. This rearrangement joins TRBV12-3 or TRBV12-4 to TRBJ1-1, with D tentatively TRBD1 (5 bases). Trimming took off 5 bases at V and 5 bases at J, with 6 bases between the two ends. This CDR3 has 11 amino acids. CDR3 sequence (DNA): TGTGCCAGCAGTGACAGAACTGAAGCTTTCTTT. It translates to CASSDRTEAFF.

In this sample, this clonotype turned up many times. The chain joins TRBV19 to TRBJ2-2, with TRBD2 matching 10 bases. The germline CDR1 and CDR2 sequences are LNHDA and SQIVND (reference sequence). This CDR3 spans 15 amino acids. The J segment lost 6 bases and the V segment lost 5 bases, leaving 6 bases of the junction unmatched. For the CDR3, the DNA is TGTGCCAGTAGTCGGCTAGCGGGAGATGCCGGGGAGCTGTTTTTT. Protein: CASSRLAGDAGELFF.

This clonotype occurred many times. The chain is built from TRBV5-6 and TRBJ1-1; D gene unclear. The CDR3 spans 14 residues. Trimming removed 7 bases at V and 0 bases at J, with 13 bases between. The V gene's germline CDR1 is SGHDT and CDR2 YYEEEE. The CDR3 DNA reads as TGTGCCAGCCGGTCCGGCTATTTGAACACTGAAGCTTTCTTT. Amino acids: CASRSGYLNTEAFF. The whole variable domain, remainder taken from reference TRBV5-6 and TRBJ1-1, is DAGVTQSPTHLIKTRGQQVTLRCSPKSGHDTVSWYQQALGQGPQFIFQYYEEEERQRGNFPDRFSGHQFPNYSSELNVNALLLGDSALYLCASRSGYLNTEAFFGQGTRLTVV.

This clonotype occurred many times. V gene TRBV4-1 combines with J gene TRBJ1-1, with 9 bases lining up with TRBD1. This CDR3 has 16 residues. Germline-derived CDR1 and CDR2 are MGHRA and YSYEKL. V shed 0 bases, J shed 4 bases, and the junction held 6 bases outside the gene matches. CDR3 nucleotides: TGCGCCAGCAGCCAAGATGGGGGACAGGGAGCCACTGAAGCTTTCTTT. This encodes CASSQDGGQGATEAFF.

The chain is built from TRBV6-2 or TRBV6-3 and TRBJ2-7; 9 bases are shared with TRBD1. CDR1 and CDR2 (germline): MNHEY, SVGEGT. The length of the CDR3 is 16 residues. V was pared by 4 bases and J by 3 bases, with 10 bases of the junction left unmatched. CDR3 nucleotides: TGTGCCAGCAGTTCACCCGGGACAGGGTTTCACTACGAGCAGTACTTC. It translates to CASSSPGTGFHYEQYF.

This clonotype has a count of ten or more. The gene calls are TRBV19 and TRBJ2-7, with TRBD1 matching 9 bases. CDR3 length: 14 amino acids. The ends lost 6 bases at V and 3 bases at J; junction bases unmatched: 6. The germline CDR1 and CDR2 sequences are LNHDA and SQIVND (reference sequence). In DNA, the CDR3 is TGTGCCAGTAGGCCGACAGGGGGAGTCTACGAGCAGTACTTC. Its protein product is CASRPTGGVYEQYF.

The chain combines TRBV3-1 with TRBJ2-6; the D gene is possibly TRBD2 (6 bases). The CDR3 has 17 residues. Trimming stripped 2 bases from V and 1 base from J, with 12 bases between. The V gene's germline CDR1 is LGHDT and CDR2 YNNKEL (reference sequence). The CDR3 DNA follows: TGTGCCAGCAGCCAAACGGGAGTGCGTTCTGGGGCCAACGTCCTGACTTTC. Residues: CASSQTGVRSGANVLTF.

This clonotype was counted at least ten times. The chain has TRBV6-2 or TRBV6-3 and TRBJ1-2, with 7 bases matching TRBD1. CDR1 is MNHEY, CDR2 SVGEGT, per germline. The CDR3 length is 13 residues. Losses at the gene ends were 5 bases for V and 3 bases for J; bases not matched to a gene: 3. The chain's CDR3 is CASSGDSYYGYTF. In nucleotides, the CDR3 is TGTGCCAGCAGTGGGGACAGCTACTATGGCTACACCTTC.

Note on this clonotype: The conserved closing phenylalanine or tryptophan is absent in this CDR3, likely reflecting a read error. The CDR3 reads CSVPRTSGIVGELFL. The CDR3 bases are TGCAGTGTTCCACGGACTAGCGGGATAGTCGGGGAGCTGTTTCTT. The rearrangement joins TRBV20-1 to TRBJ2-2; TRBD2 matches 12 bases. The CDR3 runs 15 residues. The germline V gene encodes CDR1 DFQATT and CDR2 SNEGSKA (reference sequence). Trimming cost V 7 bases and J 7 bases; bases outside gene matches: 10.

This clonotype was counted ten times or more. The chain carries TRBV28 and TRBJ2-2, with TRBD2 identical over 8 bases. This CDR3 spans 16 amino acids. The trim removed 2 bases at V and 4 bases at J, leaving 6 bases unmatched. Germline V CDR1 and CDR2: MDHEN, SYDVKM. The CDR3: CASSLAGGSRTGELFF. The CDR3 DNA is TGTGCCAGCAGTTTAGCGGGGGGTAGCCGCACCGGGGAGCTGTTTTTT.

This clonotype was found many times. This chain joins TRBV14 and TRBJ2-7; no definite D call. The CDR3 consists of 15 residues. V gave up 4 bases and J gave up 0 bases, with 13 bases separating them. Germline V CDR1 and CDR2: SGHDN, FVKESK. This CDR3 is CASSRGHQPSYEQYF. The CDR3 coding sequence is TGTGCCAGCAGCCGGGGTCACCAGCCCTCCTACGAGCAGTACTTC.

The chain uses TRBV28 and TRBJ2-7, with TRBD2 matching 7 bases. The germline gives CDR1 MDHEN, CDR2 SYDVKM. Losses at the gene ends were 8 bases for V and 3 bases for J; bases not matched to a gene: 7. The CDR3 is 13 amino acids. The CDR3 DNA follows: TGTGCCAGCGGGGCTAGCGGCAGCTACGAGCAGTACTTC. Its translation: CASGASGSYEQYF.

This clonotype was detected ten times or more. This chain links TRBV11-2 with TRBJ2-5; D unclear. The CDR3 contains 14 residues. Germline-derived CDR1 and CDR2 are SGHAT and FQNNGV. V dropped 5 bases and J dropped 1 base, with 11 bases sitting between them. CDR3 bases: TGTGCCAGCAGCCCAGCAGGTTCCCAAGAGACCCAGTACTTC. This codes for CASSPAGSQETQYF.

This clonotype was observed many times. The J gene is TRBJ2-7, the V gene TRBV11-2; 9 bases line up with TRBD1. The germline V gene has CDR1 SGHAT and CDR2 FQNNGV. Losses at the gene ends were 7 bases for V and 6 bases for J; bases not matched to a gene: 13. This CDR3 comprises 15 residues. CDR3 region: CASKLLGQGVSEQYF. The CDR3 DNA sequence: TGTGCCAGCAAGCTTTTGGGACAGGGAGTTTCCGAGCAGTACTTC.

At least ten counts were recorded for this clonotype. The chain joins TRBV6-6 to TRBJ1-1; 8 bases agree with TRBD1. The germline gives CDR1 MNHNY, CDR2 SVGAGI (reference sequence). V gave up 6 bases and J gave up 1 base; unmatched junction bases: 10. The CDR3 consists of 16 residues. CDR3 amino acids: CASRHGTGGRNTEAFF. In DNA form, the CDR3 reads TGTGCCAGCAGACACGGGACAGGAGGAAGGAACACTGAAGCTTTCTTT.

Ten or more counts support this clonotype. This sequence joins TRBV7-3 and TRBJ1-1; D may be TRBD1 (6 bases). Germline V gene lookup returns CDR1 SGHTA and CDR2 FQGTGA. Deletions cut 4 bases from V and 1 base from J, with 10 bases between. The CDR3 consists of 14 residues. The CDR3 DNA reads TGTGCCAGCAGCTCGGGGGCCTCGAACACTGAAGCTTTCTTT. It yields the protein CASSSGASNTEAFF.

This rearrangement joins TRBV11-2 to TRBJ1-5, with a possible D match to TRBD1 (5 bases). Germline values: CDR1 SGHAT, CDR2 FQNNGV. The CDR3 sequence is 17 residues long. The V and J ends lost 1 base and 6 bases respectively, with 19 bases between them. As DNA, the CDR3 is TGTGCCAGCAGCTTAGGAGTTCTGCAGGGAGTGGGTCAGCCCCAGCATTTT. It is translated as CASSLGVLQGVGQPQHF. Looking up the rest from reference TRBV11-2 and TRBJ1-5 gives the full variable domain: EAGVAQSPRYKIIEKRQSVAFWCNPISGHATLYWYQQILGQGPKLLIQFQNNGVVDDSQLPKDRFSAERLKGVDSTLKIQPAKLEDSAVYLCASSLGVLQGVGQPQHFGDGTRLSIL.

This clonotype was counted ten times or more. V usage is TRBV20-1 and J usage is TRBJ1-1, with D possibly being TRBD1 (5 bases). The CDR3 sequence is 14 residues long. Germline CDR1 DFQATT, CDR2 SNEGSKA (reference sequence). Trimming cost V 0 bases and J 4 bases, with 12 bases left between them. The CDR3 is CSARDFRVGTEAFF. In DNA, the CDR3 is TGCAGTGCTAGAGACTTCAGGGTGGGCACTGAAGCTTTCTTT.

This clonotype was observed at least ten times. Here the CDR3 DNA reads TGCAGCGTGGGACAGGTCCGCTCCTACGAGCAGTACTTC. This translates into CSVGQVRSYEQYF. The V and J genes are TRBV29-1 and TRBJ2-7, with 8 bases fitting TRBD1. Germline V gene lookup returns CDR1 SQVTM and CDR2 ANQGSEA. The CDR3 has 13 residues. V dropped 6 bases and J dropped 0; count of bases not matched to a gene: 4.

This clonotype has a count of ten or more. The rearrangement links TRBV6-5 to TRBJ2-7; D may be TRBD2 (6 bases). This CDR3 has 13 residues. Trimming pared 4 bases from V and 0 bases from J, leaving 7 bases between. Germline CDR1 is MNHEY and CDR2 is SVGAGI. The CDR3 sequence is CASSSSDSYEQYF. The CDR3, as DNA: TGTGCCAGCAGTTCTAGCGACTCCTACGAGCAGTACTTC.

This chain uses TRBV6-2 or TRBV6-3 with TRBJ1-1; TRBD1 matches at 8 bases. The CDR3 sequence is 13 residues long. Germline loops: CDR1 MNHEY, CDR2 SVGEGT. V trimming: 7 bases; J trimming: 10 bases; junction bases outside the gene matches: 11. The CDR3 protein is CASTRTGGLGAFF. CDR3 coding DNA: TGTGCCAGCACGAGAACAGGGGGTCTTGGAGCTTTCTTT.

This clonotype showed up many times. CDR3 in DNA: TGCAGTGCTAGAGGCCCCGGCGGGGGGCACACTGAAGCTTTCTTT. Its translation is CSARGPGGGHTEAFF. This chain uses TRBV20-1 with TRBJ1-1; D is possibly TRBD1 (6 bases). The V end was cut by 1 base, the J end by 3 bases, with 15 bases between. Germline V gives CDR1 DFQATT, CDR2 SNEGSKA (reference sequence). The length of the CDR3 is 15 residues.

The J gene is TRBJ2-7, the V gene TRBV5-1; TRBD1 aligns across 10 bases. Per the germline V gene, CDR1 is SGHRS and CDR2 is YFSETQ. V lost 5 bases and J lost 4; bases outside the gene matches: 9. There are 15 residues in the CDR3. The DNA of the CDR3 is TGCGCCAGCAGAGCGCCCGGGACAGGGGTTTACGAGCAGTACTTC. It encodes CASRAPGTGVYEQYF.

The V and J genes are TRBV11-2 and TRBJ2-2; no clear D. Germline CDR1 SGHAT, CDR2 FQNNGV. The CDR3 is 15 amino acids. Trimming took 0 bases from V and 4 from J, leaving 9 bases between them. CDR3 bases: TGTGCCAGCAGCTTAGATCCTGGCCCCACCGGGGAGCTGTTTTTT. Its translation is CASSLDPGPTGELFF.